This is a list of T cell receptor beta chains from one sample in a study of blood T cell repertoires in COVID-19. Only in-frame clones appear in the TCRdb table, and some are missing; sequencing was by immunoSEQ multiplex PCR. The sample contains under 300,000 clones, approximately 91% of which appear only once. The sequenced sample consisted of peripheral blood. The source is a woman between 25 and 40 years old with acute or convalescent COVID-19. Each CDR3 is given with its conserved first and last residue. D genes are given only for firm matches. The size entry is marked missing in some rows and otherwise reads once, few, many or a size class.

V gene,clone size,J gene,D gene,CDR3 DNA,CDR3 protein
TRBV4-3,once,TRBJ2-7,TRBD1,TGCGCCAGCAGCCAATCCTATGACAGGGCGGTCGAGCAGTACTTC,CASSQSYDRAVEQYF
TRBV2,NA,TRBJ2-1,TRBD2,TGTGCCAGCAGTGAATTTCTGGGCGGGAGGGCGAATGAGCAGTTCTTC,CASSEFLGGRANEQFF
TRBV24-1,NA,TRBJ2-1,NA,TGTGCCACCAGTGATTTGAGGGGGAATGAGCAGTTCTTC,CATSDLRGNEQFF
TRBV2,NA,TRBJ2-7,TRBD1,TGTGCCAGCCACCCCGGGACAGGAGTAACCTACGAGCAGTACTTC,CASHPGTGVTYEQYF
TRBV10-3,NA,TRBJ1-2,TRBD1,TGTGCCATCAGTACCGGGACAGGGGTTGGCTACACCTTC,CAISTGTGVGYTF
TRBV27,NA,TRBJ1-2,TRBD1,TGTGCCAGCAGCGACAGGGGAGCTAACTATGGCTACACCTTC,CASSDRGANYGYTF
TRBV6-2/TRBV6-3,NA,TRBJ2-5,TRBD2,TGTGCCAGCAACCCGACTAGCGGCTTCCTCCAAGAGACCCAGTACTTC,CASNPTSGFLQETQYF
TRBV15,NA,TRBJ2-1,NA,TGTGCCACCAGCAGGGCAAATACAGGGCTGAATGAGCAGTTCTTC,CATSRANTGLNEQFF
TRBV11-2,NA,TRBJ1-1,NA,TGTGCCAGCAGCTGGGGGGCGGGAGGAGGAAGCACTGAAGCTTTCTTT,CASSWGAGGGSTEAFF
TRBV19,NA,TRBJ2-7,TRBD2,TGTGCCAGTAGTGCGGGACTAGCGGGAGTTGTGCAGTACTTC,CASSAGLAGVVQYF
TRBV10-3,NA,TRBJ2-1,NA,TGTGCCATCAGTGAGGAGGGAATCTCACTCAATGAGCAGTTCTTC,CAISEEGISLNEQFF
TRBV19,NA,TRBJ2-7,NA,TGTGCCAGTAGTTCCCAACCCCTCGGGTCCGACGAGCAGTACTTC,CASSSQPLGSDEQYF
TRBV6-2/TRBV6-3,NA,TRBJ2-5,NA,TGTGCCAGCAGTCTTGACCTTATCAGGGTAGAGACCCAGTACTTC,CASSLDLIRVETQYF
TRBV19,NA,TRBJ2-6,NA,TGTGCCAGTAGTATCTACAGGGTTGGGGCCAACGTCCTGACTTTC,CASSIYRVGANVLTF
TRBV7-2,once,TRBJ2-7,NA,TGTGCCAGCAGCCCCGGCCGGGCTGAGATGAACAGGGCCTACGAGCAGTACTTC,CASSPGRAEMNRAYEQYF
TRBV4-3,NA,TRBJ2-2,TRBD2,TGCGCCAGCAGCCAAGTCGGCGGGAGGTCGAACACCGGGGAGCTGTTTTTT,CASSQVGGRSNTGELFF
TRBV2,NA,TRBJ2-1,TRBD2,TGTGCCAGCAGTGCGGGGACTAGCGGGAGTAACTCCTACAATGAGCAGTTCTTC,CASSAGTSGSNSYNEQFF
TRBV12-5,NA,TRBJ2-5,TRBD2,TGTGCTAGTGGTTTTGGAGCGGGAGCGAGCCAAGAGACCCAGTACTTC,CASGFGAGASQETQYF
TRBV29-1,NA,TRBJ2-7,TRBD1,TGCAGCGCAGGATCGGGACAGAACGAGCAGTACTTC,CSAGSGQNEQYF
TRBV5-4,NA,TRBJ1-1,NA,TGTGCCAGCAGCTTGGCCGTCGGGGGGCAGGGCACTGAAGCTTTCTTT,CASSLAVGGQGTEAFF
TRBV9,NA,TRBJ2-1,NA,TGTGCCAGCAGCGTAGCTAAAGAGTCAACCTACAATGAGCAGTTCTTC,CASSVAKESTYNEQFF
TRBV19,NA,TRBJ2-5,TRBD1,TGTGCCAGTATGGACAGGGTCGAGACCCAGTACTTC,CASMDRVETQYF
TRBV19,NA,TRBJ2-2,NA,TGTGCCAGTAGTATAGTTCGGACCGGGGAGCTGTTTTTT,CASSIVRTGELFF
TRBV12-3/TRBV12-4,NA,TRBJ1-2,NA,TGTGCCAGCAGTTCAGGGGTAGTCGACGGCTACACCTTC,CASSSGVVDGYTF
TRBV4-1,NA,TRBJ2-3,TRBD1,TGCGCCAGCAGCCATGTCAGGGGGCCGACAGATACGCAGTATTTT,CASSHVRGPTDTQYF
TRBV25-1,once,TRBJ1-4,NA,TGTGCCAGCAGTCTACAGGGCGATGCTGAAAAACTGTTTTTT,CASSLQGDAEKLFF
TRBV18,NA,TRBJ1-1,TRBD1,TGTGCCAGCTCACGTACAGGGGGCAACACTGAAGCTTTCTTT,CASSRTGGNTEAFF
TRBV19,NA,TRBJ2-1,NA,TGTGCCAGTAGTATGGCGGACTATAATGAGCAGTTCTTC,CASSMADYNEQFF
TRBV7-2,few,TRBJ2-7,TRBD1,TGTGCCAGCAGCTTAGAAGAGGGGGCAGGGTACGAGCAGTACTTC,CASSLEEGAGYEQYF
TRBV18,NA,TRBJ2-7,NA,TGTGCCAGCTCACCACCCCAGGGAATTTCCTACGAGCAGTACTTC,CASSPPQGISYEQYF
TRBV19,NA,TRBJ1-5,TRBD1,TGTGCCAGTAGTGACAGGGTTCAGCCCCAGCATTTT,CASSDRVQPQHF
TRBV6-5,NA,TRBJ1-3,TRBD1,TGTGCCAGCAGACAGGGGGACACCATATATTTT,CASRQGDTIYF
TRBV7-2,NA,TRBJ2-1,NA,TGTGCCAGCAGCTTATATAGTAGCGGCGTTAATGAGCAGTTCTTC,CASSLYSSGVNEQFF
TRBV7-9,NA,TRBJ2-1,TRBD2,TGTGCCAGCAGCCGGGGAGCGGGAGGGTGGAGCTCCTACAATGAGCAGTTCTTC,CASSRGAGGWSSYNEQFF
TRBV6-5,NA,TRBJ2-7,NA,TGTGCCAGCAGGTACTCGCAGCTAGGCTATTCCTACGAGCAGTACTTC,CASRYSQLGYSYEQYF
TRBV30,few,TRBJ1-6,NA,TGTGCCTGGAAATATCTACAGGGAACCCTCCACTTT,CAWKYLQGTLHF
TRBV7-2,NA,TRBJ2-1,NA,TGTGCCAGCAGCTTATTTCGGGAGCGCATCTACAATGAGCAGTTCTTC,CASSLFRERIYNEQFF
TRBV9,once,TRBJ2-1,NA,TGTGCCAGCAGCCCCATACCAGGATACAATGAGCAGTTCTTC,CASSPIPGYNEQFF
TRBV6-5,NA,TRBJ1-1,TRBD1,TGTGCCAGCAGTTACAGGACAGGAAACACTGAAGCTTTCTTT,CASSYRTGNTEAFF
TRBV13,NA,TRBJ2-3,TRBD1,TGTGCCAGCAGACAGGGACAGGGTGTAGATACGCAGTATTTT,CASRQGQGVDTQYF
TRBV30,NA,TRBJ2-2,TRBD2,TGTGCCTGGGGTTTGGGCCCTACTAGCGGGAGGAAGGCCGGGGAGCTGTTTTTT,CAWGLGPTSGRKAGELFF
TRBV10-2,NA,TRBJ2-5,TRBD2,TGCGCCAGCTTTGAGCCTATAGCGGGAGGGGAGACCCAGTACTTC,CASFEPIAGGETQYF
TRBV7-8,NA,TRBJ1-6,NA,TGTGCCAGCAGCCGAGACAATGGGGCCATTTCACCCCTCCACTTT,CASSRDNGAISPLHF
TRBV6-5,NA,TRBJ1-5,TRBD1,TGTGCCAGCAGTCCAGGGACAGGGGGAAAGCAGCCCCAGCATTTT,CASSPGTGGKQPQHF
TRBV6-5,NA,TRBJ1-6,TRBD1,TGTGCCAGCTCTATAACGGACAGGGTGGCACCCCTCCACTTT,CASSITDRVAPLHF
TRBV11-2,NA,TRBJ1-1,NA,TGTGCCAGCAGCTTAGATGGGGCCGGAAACACTGAAGCTTTCTTT,CASSLDGAGNTEAFF
TRBV7-2,NA,TRBJ1-1,NA,TGTGCCAGCAGCTTTCGCAGGGGTCAAGGTACTGAAGCTTTCTTT,CASSFRRGQGTEAFF
TRBV15,NA,TRBJ1-3,NA,TGTGCCACCAGCAGAGATCGGGCAGGGGATGGAAACACCATATATTTT,CATSRDRAGDGNTIYF
TRBV5-6,NA,TRBJ2-7,NA,TGTGCCAGCAGCTTGCTTCGGGGTTTAAAAACCTACGAGCAGTACTTC,CASSLLRGLKTYEQYF
TRBV4-1,NA,TRBJ1-6,TRBD1,TGCGCCAGCAGCCAAGTTTTTCAGACAGGGATTCAAACCCTCAATTCACCCCTCCACTTT,CASSQVFQTGIQTLNSPLHF
TRBV25-1,NA,TRBJ2-1,TRBD1,TGTGCCAGCAGTCCGGGACAGGGGGCCTATGAGCAGTTCTTC,CASSPGQGAYEQFF
TRBV30,NA,TRBJ2-7,TRBD2,TGTGCCTGGAGTGCGGGACTAGCATCCGAGCAGTACTTC,CAWSAGLASEQYF